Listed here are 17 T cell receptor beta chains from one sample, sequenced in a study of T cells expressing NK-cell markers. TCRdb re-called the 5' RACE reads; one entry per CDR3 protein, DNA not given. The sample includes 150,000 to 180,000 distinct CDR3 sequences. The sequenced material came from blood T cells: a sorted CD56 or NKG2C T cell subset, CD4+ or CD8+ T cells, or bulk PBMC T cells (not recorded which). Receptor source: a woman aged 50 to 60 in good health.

The CDR3 region is CASSSVAGQNIQYF. This rearrangement joins TRBV6-5 to TRBJ2-4. This CDR3 is 14 amino acids long. Germline CDR1 and CDR2: MNHEY and SVGAGI.

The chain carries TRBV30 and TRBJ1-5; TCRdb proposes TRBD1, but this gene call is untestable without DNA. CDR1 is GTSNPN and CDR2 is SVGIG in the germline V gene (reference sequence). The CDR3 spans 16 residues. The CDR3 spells CAWSLARGIVNQPQHF.

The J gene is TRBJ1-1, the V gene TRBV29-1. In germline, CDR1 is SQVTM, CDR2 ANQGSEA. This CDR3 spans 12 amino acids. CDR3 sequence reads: CSVEGMDTEAFF.

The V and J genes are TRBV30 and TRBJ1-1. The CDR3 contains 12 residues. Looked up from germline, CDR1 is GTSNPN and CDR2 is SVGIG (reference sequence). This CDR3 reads CAWIPSGAEAFF.

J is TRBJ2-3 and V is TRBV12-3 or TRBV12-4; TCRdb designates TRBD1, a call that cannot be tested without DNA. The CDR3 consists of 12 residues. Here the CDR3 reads CASSNRVDTQYF.

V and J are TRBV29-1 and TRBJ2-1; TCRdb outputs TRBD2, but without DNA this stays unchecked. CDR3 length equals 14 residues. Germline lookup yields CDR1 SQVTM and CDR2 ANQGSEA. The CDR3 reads CSVEPLADYNEQFF.

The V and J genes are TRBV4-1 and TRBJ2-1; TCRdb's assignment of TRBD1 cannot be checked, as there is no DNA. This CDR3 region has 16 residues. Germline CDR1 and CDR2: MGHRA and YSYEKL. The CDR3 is CASSHPLGTVYNEQFF.

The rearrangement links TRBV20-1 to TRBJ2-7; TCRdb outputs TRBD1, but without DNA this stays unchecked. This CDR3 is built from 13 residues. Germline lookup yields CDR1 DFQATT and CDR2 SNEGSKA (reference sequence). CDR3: CSATGDRSYEQYF.

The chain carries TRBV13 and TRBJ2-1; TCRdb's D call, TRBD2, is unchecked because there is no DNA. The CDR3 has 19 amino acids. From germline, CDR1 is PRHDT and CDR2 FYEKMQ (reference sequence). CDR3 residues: CASSTRLAGGRGTFNEQFF. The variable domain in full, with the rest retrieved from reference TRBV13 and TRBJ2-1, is AAGVIQSPRHLIKEKRETATLKCYPIPRHDTVYWYQQGPGQDPQFLISFYEKMQSDKGSIPDRFSAQQFSDYHSELNMSSLELGDSALYFCASSTRLAGGRGTFNEQFFGPGTRLTVL.

CDR3 region: CASSLRGVGTGELFF. J is TRBJ2-2 and V is TRBV9; checking the TCRdb D call of TRBD1 is not possible without DNA. Per germline, CDR1 SGDLS and CDR2 YYNGEE. The CDR3 covers 15 residues.

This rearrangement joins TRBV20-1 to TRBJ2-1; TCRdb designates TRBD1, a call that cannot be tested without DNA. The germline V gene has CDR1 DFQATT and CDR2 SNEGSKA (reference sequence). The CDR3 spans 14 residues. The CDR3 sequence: CSARPPTGVDEQFF.

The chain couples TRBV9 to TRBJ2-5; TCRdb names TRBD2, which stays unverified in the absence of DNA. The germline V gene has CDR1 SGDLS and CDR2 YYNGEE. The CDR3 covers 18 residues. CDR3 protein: CASSPRAPAGLYQETQYF. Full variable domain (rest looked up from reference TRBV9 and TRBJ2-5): DSGVTQTPKHLITATGQRVTLRCSPRSGDLSVYWYQQSLDQGLQFLIQYYNGEERAKGNILERFSAQQFPDLHSELNLSSLELGDSALYFCASSPRAPAGLYQETQYFGPGTRLLVL.

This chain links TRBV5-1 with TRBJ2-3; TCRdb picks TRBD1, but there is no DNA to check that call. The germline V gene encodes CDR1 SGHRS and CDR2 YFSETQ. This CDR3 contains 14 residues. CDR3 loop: CASRAPRGSGTQYF.

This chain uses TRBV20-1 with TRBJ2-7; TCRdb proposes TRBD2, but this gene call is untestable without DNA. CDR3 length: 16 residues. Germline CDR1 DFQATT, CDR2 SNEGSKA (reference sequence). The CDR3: CSARGPDTGNSYEQYF.

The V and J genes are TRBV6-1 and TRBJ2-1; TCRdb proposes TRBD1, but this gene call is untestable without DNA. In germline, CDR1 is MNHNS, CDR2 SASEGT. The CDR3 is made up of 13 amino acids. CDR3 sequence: CASSVRDYNEQFF.

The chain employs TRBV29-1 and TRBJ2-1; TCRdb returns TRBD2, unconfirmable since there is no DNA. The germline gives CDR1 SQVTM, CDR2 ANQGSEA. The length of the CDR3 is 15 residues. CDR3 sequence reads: CSVAGTSGRAFEQFF.

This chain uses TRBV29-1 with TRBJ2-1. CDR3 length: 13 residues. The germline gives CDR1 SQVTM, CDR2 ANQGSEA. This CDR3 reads CSVEGTTHNEQFF.